Listed below are T cell receptor beta chains from one sample, sequenced in a study of long-term antiretroviral therapy in people with HIV. TCRdb's copy holds only in-frame clones and misses some; the assay was immunoSEQ multiplex PCR. The table records roughly 28,000 clones, 80% of them present only once. The material was unsorted PBMCs, obtained 0.3 years after starting antiretroviral therapy. The source of these receptors is a man in his forties or fifties with HIV. Each CDR3 is given with its conserved first and last residue. D genes are given only for firm matches. Not all rows give a size; the values are once, few, many and, for expanded clones, a class.

CASSPVGAGRTDTQYF,TGTGCCAGCAGCCCCGTGGGGGCGGGGAGGACAGATACGCAGTATTTT,TRBJ2-3,-,TRBV7-9,-
CAWSVMSGYTF,TGTGCCTGGAGTGTAATGAGTGGCTACACCTTC,TRBJ1-2,-,TRBV30,few
CASSFLTGFNGYTF,TGTGCCAGCAGTTTCTTAACAGGGTTCAATGGCTACACCTTC,TRBJ1-2,-,TRBV25-1,-
CASRGGLEEQYF,TGTGCCAGCAGAGGGGGGCTGGAAGAGCAGTACTTC,TRBJ2-7,-,TRBV6-1,-
CASSRSGGKYEQYF,TGCGCCAGCAGTAGGTCCGGGGGCAAGTACGAGCAGTACTTC,TRBJ2-7,-,TRBV5-1,-
CASSPGRTNTEAFF,TGTGCCAGCAGCCCCGGACGGACGAACACTGAAGCTTTCTTT,TRBJ1-1,-,TRBV7-3,-
CASRVGPSNYGYTF,TGTGCCAGCAGGGTAGGGCCCTCTAACTATGGCTACACCTTC,TRBJ1-2,-,TRBV28,-
CASSFSGDEQYF,TGTGCCAGCAGCTTCTCTGGGGACGAGCAGTACTTC,TRBJ2-7,-,TRBV13,once
CASSFSSLPWNRELGTQYF,TGTGCCAGCAGTTTCAGTTCCCTCCCATGGAACAGGGAGTTGGGGACCCAGTACTTC,TRBJ2-5,-,TRBV2,once
CASSLDFGANTQYF,TGCGCCAGCAGCTTGGATTTTGGGGCTAATACGCAGTATTTT,TRBJ2-3,-,TRBV5-1,once
CASSRHRGGTGIYEQYF,TGTGCCAGCAGCCGCCACCGCGGCGGGACAGGGATCTACGAGCAGTACTTC,TRBJ2-7,TRBD1,TRBV14,-
CASSYAPGGKLFF,TGTGCCAGCAGTTACGCCCCTGGGGGAAAACTGTTTTTT,TRBJ1-4,-,TRBV2,few
CASSLKGTGELFF,TGTGCCAGCAGCTTAAAGGGCACCGGGGAGCTGTTTTTT,TRBJ2-2,-,TRBV7-9,once
CASRSGTGGYEQYF,TGTGCCAGCAGATCCGGGACAGGGGGCTACGAGCAGTACTTC,TRBJ2-7,TRBD1,TRBV6-5,-
CASSQETDSGANVLTF,TGCGCCAGCAGCCAAGAGACTGACTCTGGGGCCAACGTCCTGACTTTC,TRBJ2-6,-,TRBV4-1,-
CAWSVRRQQQYCNQPQHF,TGTGCCTGGAGTGTACGGAGGCAGCAACAATATTGCAATCAGCCCCAGCATTTT,TRBJ1-5,-,TRBV30,-
CASSRLMAPSDTQYF,TGTGCCAGCAGCCGTCTAATGGCGCCCTCAGATACGCAGTATTTT,TRBJ2-3,-,TRBV14,-
CASSLHTGGREGYTF,TGTGCCAGCAGCTTACATACCGGGGGGCGGGAGGGCTACACCTTC,TRBJ1-2,-,TRBV7-2,-
CASSRTGLDEQYF,TGTGCCAGCAGCCGGACAGGGCTCGACGAGCAGTACTTC,TRBJ2-7,TRBD1,TRBV5-4,-
CASSSRDREKLFF,TGTGCCAGCAGCTCCCGGGACAGGGAAAAACTGTTTTTT,TRBJ1-4,TRBD1,TRBV7-8,once
CASSQGMTSGGEKLFF,TGTGCCAGCAGCCAAGGGATGACCTCGGGTGGTGAAAAACTGTTTTTT,TRBJ1-4,-,TRBV14,-
CASSPGRSNQPQHF,TGTGCCAGCAGCCCGGGACGGAGCAATCAGCCCCAGCATTTT,TRBJ1-5,-,TRBV28,-
CASRKGQGAYNEQFF,TGTGCCAGCAGAAAGGGACAGGGGGCTTACAATGAGCAGTTCTTC,TRBJ2-1,TRBD1,TRBV28,once
CASQGLGGSDEQFF,TGTGCCAGCCAAGGCCTGGGCGGGAGTGATGAGCAGTTCTTC,TRBJ2-1,TRBD2,TRBV27,-
CASSLRISSYEQYF,TGTGCCAGCAGCCTCAGGATCAGCTCCTACGAGCAGTACTTC,TRBJ2-7,-,TRBV5-5,-
CASGTGQGHVEAFF,TGCGCCAGCGGGACTGGACAGGGGCACGTTGAAGCTTTCTTT,TRBJ1-1,TRBD1,TRBV5-1,few